This T cell receptor beta chain came from a study of blood T cell repertoires in COVID-19. This CDR3 has 14 residues. CDR1 is MRHNA, CDR2 SNTAGT, per germline. V was cut by 4 bases and J by 8 bases, with 17 bases left in between. This table comes from immunoSEQ multiplex PCR, and its TCRdb copy is limited to in-frame clones, with some not included. In the table there are 250,000 to 300,000 clones, nearly 90% of which are singletons. Source material: PBMCs or T cells enriched from blood (not recorded which). This rearrangement joins TRBV6-4 to TRBJ1-2; perhaps TRBD1 as D (6 bases). The sequence was obtained from a woman in her twenties or thirties who had recovered from COVID-19. The CDR3, as DNA: TGTGCCAGCAGTGGCAAAGAACAGGGTCGCGGCTACACCTTC. Translated: CASSGKEQGRGYTF.